This T cell receptor beta chain appears in the sequencing data of a study of technical replicates of blood from several donors. The CDR3 runs 14 residues. V was trimmed by 4 bases and J by 0 bases, leaving 7 bases between them. CDR1 is MNHEY and CDR2 is SVGAGI in the germline V gene. Some clones are missing from TCRdb's copy, which holds only in-frame ones; the method was immunoSEQ multiplex PCR. The sample includes about 82,000 clones, about 93% of them seen just once. The chain has TRBV6-5 and TRBJ1-3; D uncertain. Material: T cells isolated from PBMCs. The sequence was collected from a human donor in good health. The CDR3 sequence: CASSLRFSGNTIYF. The CDR3 nucleotides are TGTGCCAGCAGTTTGCGCTTCTCTGGAAACACCATATATTTT.